This is a list of T cell receptor beta chains from one sample in a study of OX40 agonist ivuxolimab in advanced cancers. The protocol was immunoSEQ multiplex PCR, while the TCRdb copy is restricted to in-frame clones and leaves out a portion. This table holds some 10,000 clones, 79% found once. Material: CD4+ or CD8+ T cells sorted from blood, obtained in a trial of the OX40 agonist ivuxolimab. All receptors come from an adult with an advanced solid tumor such as melanoma, head and neck, liver or kidney cancer. Each CDR3 is given with its conserved first and last residue.

j_gene: TRBJ2-4
v_gene: TRBV6-4
CDR3aa: CASSDGTGGNIQYF

j_gene: TRBJ1-1
v_gene: TRBV28
CDR3aa: CASSLRGTVNTEAFF

j_gene: TRBJ2-1
v_gene: TRBV7-9
CDR3aa: CASSLDVGLKGNEQFF

j_gene: TRBJ2-4
v_gene: TRBV11-3
CDR3aa: CASSPGGNIQYF

j_gene: TRBJ2-2
v_gene: TRBV19
CDR3aa: CASSLDLTGELFF

j_gene: TRBJ1-2
v_gene: TRBV6-5
CDR3aa: CASSYQGLNYGYTF

j_gene: TRBJ2-3
v_gene: TRBV28
CDR3aa: CASTTPSGRAGTDTQYF

j_gene: TRBJ1-1
v_gene: TRBV6-4
CDR3aa: CASSDTGTGNTEAFF

j_gene: TRBJ1-5
v_gene: TRBV4-1
CDR3aa: CASSPDTSNQPQHF

j_gene: TRBJ2-7
v_gene: TRBV19
CDR3aa: CARDRGPKEGEPYEQYF

j_gene: TRBJ2-1
v_gene: TRBV9
CDR3aa: CASSGPLPLEQFF

j_gene: TRBJ1-5
v_gene: TRBV28
CDR3aa: CASSRDRGGDQPQHF

j_gene: TRBJ2-1
v_gene: TRBV9
CDR3aa: CASSPTWTSGYNEQFF

j_gene: NA
v_gene: TRBV15
CDR3aa: CATSRAPPFWAYEQYF

j_gene: TRBJ2-1
v_gene: TRBV4-1
CDR3aa: CASSPSDRNNEQFF

j_gene: TRBJ2-1
v_gene: TRBV19
CDR3aa: CASSIDHPSGNSNEQFF

j_gene: TRBJ2-7
v_gene: TRBV23-1
CDR3aa: CASSQHSPRGYEQYF